Each of the 20 T cell receptor beta chains below was sequenced from the same sample in a study of spatial heterogeneity in lung cancer. Via MiXCR, TCRdb re-called the 5' RACE reads, giving one row per CDR3 protein. The sample lists under 100,000 distinct CDR3 sequences, around 9% occurring once. Regarding time point: sample taken at primary tumor resection. Sequencing was performed on whole RNA extracted from tumor and nontumor lung tissue, or from frozen PBMC, and the material was left unsorted. The sample was PBMCs, taken at surgery. The receptors were gathered from a male donor with early-stage non-small cell lung cancer.

This clonotype was observed at least ten times. The chain joins TRBV5-1 to TRBJ2-5; D remains ambiguous. The CDR3 is 12 amino acids. Germline CDR1 SGHRS, CDR2 YFSETQ. Trimming cost V 1 base and J 2 bases, with 3 bases left between them. The CDR3 coding sequence is TGCGCCAGCAGCTTGAGTCAAGAGACCCAGTACTTC. It yields the protein CASSLSQETQYF.

This clonotype has at least ten counts. The genes are TRBV10-3 and TRBJ1-5, with no clear D. The CDR3 has 14 residues. Germline CDR1 ENHRY, CDR2 SYGVKD. Trimming took 0 bases from V and 7 from J, leaving 10 bases between them. The CDR3 protein is CAISESTREQPQHF. CDR3 DNA: TGTGCCATCAGTGAGTCGACTCGGGAGCAGCCCCAGCATTTT.

This rearrangement joins TRBV7-7 to TRBJ2-5; D may match TRBD1 or TRBD2 (6 bases each). This CDR3 has 13 residues. CDR1 is SSHAT and CDR2 is FNYEAQ in the germline V gene (reference sequence). V was shortened by 2 bases and J by 10 bases, with 14 bases between the two germline ends. This CDR3 is CASSLPGAGVQYF. The CDR3 coding sequence is TGTGCCAGCAGCTTACCGGGGGCAGGGGTCCAGTACTTC.

The chain joins TRBV2 to TRBJ1-5, with no clear D. The V end was cut by 11 bases, the J end by 2 bases, with 13 bases between. In germline, CDR1 is SNHLY, CDR2 FYNNEI. The CDR3 runs 13 residues. The CDR3 nucleotides are TGTGCCTCTCGGGGATCAGGCAATCAGCCCCAGCATTTT. It codes for CASRGSGNQPQHF.

The V and J genes are TRBV4-2 and TRBJ2-3; 9 positions match TRBD1. The germline V gene encodes CDR1 LGHNA and CDR2 YNFKEQ. V dropped 5 bases and J dropped 0; count of bases not matched to a gene: 9. The CDR3 covers 17 residues. The CDR3 region is CASSSQSGQGSTDTQYF. In nucleotides, the CDR3 is TGTGCCAGCAGCTCTCAATCCGGACAGGGGAGCACAGATACGCAGTATTTT.

This clonotype showed up just a few times. The rearrangement uses TRBV5-1 and TRBJ1-4; unclear D gene. The CDR3 runs to 12 residues. CDR1 is SGHRS, CDR2 YFSETQ, per germline. Trimming took off 4 bases at V and 5 bases at J, with 6 bases between the two ends. The CDR3, as DNA: TGCGCCAGCAGCCCCCCGAATGAAAAACTGTTTTTT. Translating it yields CASSPPNEKLFF.

The sample holds many counts of this clonotype. J is TRBJ2-7 and V is TRBV3-1; maybe TRBD2 (6 bases). CDR1 and CDR2 from the germline V gene are LGHDT and YNNKEL (reference sequence). The CDR3 has 15 amino acids. V was clipped by 1 base and J by 4 bases, with 14 bases between them. The CDR3 DNA reads TGTGCCAGCAGCCAAGGGGGAGCGGGCCATTACGAGCAGTACTTC. Protein sequence: CASSQGGAGHYEQYF.

The genes are TRBV4-3 and TRBJ2-2; 8 positions match TRBD2. Per the germline V gene, CDR1 is LGHNA and CDR2 is YSLEER. V was clipped by 3 bases and J by 2 bases; unmatched bases: 8. The CDR3 covers 17 residues. The CDR3 loop is CASSQAIAGYNTGELFF. DNA of the CDR3: TGCGCCAGCAGCCAGGCAATAGCGGGGTATAACACCGGGGAGCTGTTTTTT.

The V and J genes are TRBV29-1 and TRBJ2-2; D might be TRBD1 (5 bases). Germline V CDR1 and CDR2: SQVTM, ANQGSEA. V gave up 4 bases and J gave up 3 bases, with 9 bases separating them. This CDR3 spans 13 amino acids. The CDR3 protein is CSVGKTDTGELFF. The CDR3 nucleotides are TGCAGCGTTGGAAAGACAGACACCGGGGAGCTGTTTTTT.

This clonotype was picked up a small number of times. V and J are TRBV20-1 and TRBJ2-6; D remains ambiguous. Trimming stripped 3 bases from V and 3 bases from J, with 0 bases between. Germline values: CDR1 DFQATT, CDR2 SNEGSKA (reference sequence). This CDR3 spans 11 amino acids. Written as DNA, the CDR3 is TGCAGTGCTAGTGGGGCCAACGTCCTGACTTTC. Its protein product is CSASGANVLTF.

This clonotype was picked up many times. This rearrangement joins TRBV20-1 to TRBJ1-4, with TRBD1 as a possible D gene (6 bases). CDR1 is DFQATT, CDR2 SNEGSKA, per germline (reference sequence). The V end was cut by 4 bases, the J end by 5 bases, with 14 bases between. The CDR3 is 14 amino acids. The CDR3 loop is CSAKYRDLNEKLFF. CDR3 bases: TGCAGTGCTAAATACAGGGATCTAAATGAAAAACTGTTTTTT.

The chain carries TRBV18 and TRBJ1-6; the D is unclear. The CDR3 length is 16 residues. Between the trimmed V and J ends, which lost 3 bases and 0 bases, there was a span of 9 bases. The germline V gene has CDR1 KGHSH and CDR2 LQKENI. In DNA, the CDR3 is TGTGCCAGCTCACCCTCCAGGAGCTCCTATAATTCACCCCTCCACTTT. Translating it yields CASSPSRSSYNSPLHF.

The chain combines TRBV7-2 with TRBJ2-1; no reliable D call. The CDR3 is made up of 16 amino acids. V lost 2 bases, J lost 6 bases, and 17 bases lay in between. CDR1 and CDR2 (germline): SGHTA, FQGNSA. The CDR3 is CASSLRWPALSNEQFF. CDR3 nucleotide sequence: TGTGCCAGCAGCTTACGTTGGCCCGCCCTAAGCAATGAGCAGTTCTTC. The variable domain in full, completed from reference TRBV7-2 and TRBJ2-1, reads GAGVSQSPSNKVTEKGKDVELRCDPISGHTALYWYRQSLGQGLEFLIYFQGNSAPDKSGLPSDRFSAERTGGSVSTLTIQRTQQEDSAVYLCASSLRWPALSNEQFFGPGTRLTVL.

This clonotype was counted only a few times. The rearrangement uses TRBV10-3 and TRBJ2-7; perhaps D is TRBD1 or TRBD2 (5 bases each). The CDR3 contains 15 residues. The germline V gene has CDR1 ENHRY and CDR2 SYGVKD. The V and J ends lost 4 bases and 0 bases respectively, with 13 bases between them. CDR3 amino acids: CAISGTRDGSYEQYF. CDR3 DNA sequence: TGTGCCATCAGTGGAACCCGGGACGGCTCCTACGAGCAGTACTTC.

This sequence joins TRBV6-6 and TRBJ2-3; D is perhaps TRBD1 (6 bases). Germline V lookup: CDR1 MNHNY, CDR2 SVGAGI (reference sequence). Trimming took off 7 bases at V and 4 bases at J, with 6 bases between the two ends. The CDR3 length is 11 residues. This CDR3 is CASKGADTQYF. The CDR3 coding sequence is TGTGCCAGCAAGGGGGCAGATACGCAGTATTTT.

This clonotype occurred many times. The chain is built from TRBV27 and TRBJ2-2; 8 bases match TRBD2. Germline V gene lookup returns CDR1 MNHEY and CDR2 SMNVEV (reference sequence). The CDR3 loop spans 17 amino acids. V gave up 2 bases and J gave up 0 bases; unmatched junction bases: 5. CDR3 bases: TGTGCCAGCAGTTTAATTTCGGGGGGGACGAACACCGGGGAGCTGTTTTTT. It translates to CASSLISGGTNTGELFF.

This clonotype was detected a few times. The V and J genes are TRBV15 and TRBJ1-5; 7 bases align to TRBD1. The CDR3 runs 15 residues. V was pared by 2 bases and J by 5 bases, with 6 bases of the junction left unmatched. CDR1 LNHNV and CDR2 YYDKDF come from the germline V gene (reference sequence). This CDR3 is CATSRTTGRHQPQHF. In DNA form, the CDR3 reads TGTGCCACCAGCAGAACGACAGGGCGGCATCAGCCCCAGCATTTT.

This clonotype was counted ten times or more. The chain joins TRBV12-3 or TRBV12-4 to TRBJ1-1, with D unresolved. The CDR3 length is 12 residues. Deletions cut 3 bases from V and 1 base from J, with 3 bases between. CDR3 in DNA: TGTGCCAGCAGTTTTGGGAACACTGAAGCTTTCTTT. This translates into CASSFGNTEAFF.

The gene calls are TRBV28 and TRBJ1-4; TRBD1 is a possible D gene (5 bases). Germline V CDR1 and CDR2: MDHEN, SYDVKM. The V end lost 3 bases, the J end lost 8 bases, and 16 bases lay between the germline ends. The CDR3 contains 15 residues. CDR3 nucleotide sequence: TGTGCCAGCAGTTTGCGGGCTCGGCAGGGCGAAAAACTGTTTTTT. The encoded protein is CASSLRARQGEKLFF. The full variable domain, with the rest looked up from reference TRBV28 and TRBJ1-4, is DVKVTQSSRYLVKRTGEKVFLECVQDMDHENMFWYRQDPGLGLRLIYFSYDVKMKEKGDIPEGYSVSREKKERFSLILESASTNQTSMYLCASSLRARQGEKLFFGSGTQLSVL.

The V call is TRBV7-3, the J call TRBJ2-6; the match to TRBD1 covers 8 bases. Germline assignment: CDR1 SGHTA and CDR2 FQGTGA. This CDR3 has 15 residues. V shed 5 bases and J 2 bases; nucleotides not matched to a gene: 2. CDR3 sequence (DNA): TGTGCCAGCAGCATGACAGGGGCTGGGGCCAACGTCCTGACTTTC. Translating it yields CASSMTGAGANVLTF.